This T cell receptor beta chain appears in the sequencing data of a study of beta chain features in type 1 diabetes. Study conclusions and caveats: A possible short-template PCR bias applies equally to patients and controls.

On this clone: The antigen is unknown.

The CDR3 length is 13 residues. The germline V gene encodes CDR1 GTSNPN and CDR2 SVGIG (reference sequence). Trimming at V came to 2 bases and at J to 5 bases, leaving 3 bases not matched to a gene. TCRB transcripts that were expressed got sequenced, as all of the isolated RNA had been reverse transcribed. The protocol was immunoSEQ multiplex PCR, while the TCRdb copy is restricted to in-frame clones and leaves out a portion. This table has about 360,000 clones, roughly 13% appearing once. The material sequenced was naive CD4+ T cells from blood. This chain joins TRBV30 and TRBJ2-5, with 9 bases that match TRBD1. This sequence originates from a man aged 18 to 29 in good health. CDR3 sequence: CAWSRQGGETQYF. The CDR3 nucleotides read TGTGCCTGGAGTAGACAGGGGGGCGAGACCCAGTACTTC.